The 27 T cell receptor beta chains below come from one sample, sequenced in a study of blood T cells in healthy people across ages. Then a second PCR, running roughly 7 to 11 cycles, was carried out with a sample-barcoded 5' primer and a J-beta primer mix. One entry per CDR3 protein, called by TCRdb with MiXCR from the 5' RACE reads. The sample has some 1.4 million distinct CDR3 sequences; approximately 40% are singletons. Sequenced: blood. Source of these receptors: a woman aged 18-29 years in good health.

V usage is TRBV28 and J usage is TRBJ1-2; TRBD1 aligns across 8 bases. Germline-derived CDR1 and CDR2 are MDHEN and SYDVKM. The V and J ends lost 7 bases and 2 bases, in that order; junction bases with no gene match: 6. There are 14 residues in the CDR3. The CDR3 nucleotides read TGTGCCAGCACTTCAGGGGGCGGGAACTATGGCTACACCTTC. It encodes CASTSGGGNYGYTF.

The genes are TRBV7-3 and TRBJ2-3; 10 nucleotides match TRBD2. The germline gives CDR1 SGHTA, CDR2 FQGTGA. The length of the CDR3 is 15 residues. Trimming at V came to 3 bases and at J to 7 bases, leaving 7 bases not matched to a gene. The CDR3 DNA is TGTGCCAGCAGCTTGTCTAGCGGGGGTACAAATACGCAGTATTTT. Encoded protein: CASSLSSGGTNTQYF.

This clonotype was found once. This sequence may be a read error, since a much larger clone differs from it by one base. The V call is TRBV5-1, the J call TRBJ2-1; no definite D call. The length of the CDR3 is 14 residues. CDR1 and CDR2 (germline): SGHRS, YFSETQ. The CDR3 is CASSLTAKHNEKFF. The CDR3 DNA sequence: TGCGCCAGCAGCTTGACAGCAAAACACAATGAGAAGTTCTTC.

About this clonotype: An end of the junction does not agree with germline; a read error may underlie this. V usage is TRBV7-2 and J usage is TRBJ2-4; possible D gene TRBD1, 5 bases. The CDR3 loop spans 13 amino acids. The germline V gene encodes CDR1 SGHTA and CDR2 FQGNSA. For the CDR3, the DNA is TGTGCCAGCAGCTTAGCTAGGGGAAACATTCCGTACTTC. Amino acids: CASSLARGNIPYF.

A few counts support this clonotype. This chain connects TRBV27 to TRBJ1-2; TRBD1 matches 10 bases. After removal of 2 bases from V and 5 bases from J, the junction contained 5 bases not matched to a gene. The CDR3 runs 15 residues. CDR1 is MNHEY and CDR2 is SMNVEV in the germline V gene (reference sequence). For the CDR3, the DNA is TGTGCCAGCAGTTTAGGGACAGGGGTAGGGTATGGCTACACCTTC. This translates into CASSLGTGVGYGYTF.

This clonotype has more than one count but fewer than ten. J is TRBJ1-2 and V is TRBV7-4; 9 bases are a match to TRBD1. In germline, CDR1 is SGHVT, CDR2 SQSDAQ. The length of the CDR3 is 13 residues. V shed 4 bases and J 8 bases; nucleotides not matched to a gene: 5. CDR3 in DNA: TGTGCCAGCAGCTCGCGGGACAGGGTCGGCTACACCTTC. It yields the protein CASSSRDRVGYTF.

The CDR3, as DNA: TGTGCCAGCTCACCACCGACATTAGAGACCCAGTACTTC. Protein sequence: CASSPPTLETQYF. V usage is TRBV18 and J usage is TRBJ2-7; D gene uncertain. The last part of the DNA fits TRBJ2-5 better; the J call may be wrong. The CDR3 has 13 residues. Germline V gene lookup returns CDR1 KGHSH and CDR2 LQKENI.

The chain employs TRBV7-6 and TRBJ2-1; no definite D call. The CDR3 covers 15 residues. Germline values: CDR1 SGHVS, CDR2 FNYEAQ. The V gene lost 1 base and the J gene lost 2 bases, with 9 bases spanning the gap. The CDR3 coding sequence is TGTGCCAGCAGCTTAGGGCAGCACGCCTACAATGAGCAGTTCTTC. Encoded protein: CASSLGQHAYNEQFF.

This clonotype appeared a few times. The V call is TRBV4-1, the J call TRBJ2-5; D not resolved. Looked up from germline, CDR1 is MGHRA and CDR2 is YSYEKL. This CDR3 contains 15 residues. V lost 0 bases and J lost 2, with 10 bases in between. The CDR3 DNA reads TGCGCCAGCAGCCAAGATTTGGAGACTCAAGAGACCCAGTACTTC. It translates to CASSQDLETQETQYF.

The J gene is TRBJ2-7, the V gene TRBV2, with 12 bases identical to TRBD1. In germline, CDR1 is SNHLY, CDR2 FYNNEI. The CDR3 spans 16 residues. V gave up 2 bases and J gave up 5 bases; unmatched junction bases: 7. DNA of the CDR3: TGTGCCAGCAGTGAAATTAGGGACAGGGGGCTGGACGAGCAGTACTTC. It translates to CASSEIRDRGLDEQYF.

V usage is TRBV9 and J usage is TRBJ1-5; D uncertain. Between the trimmed V and J ends, which lost 3 bases and 5 bases, there was a span of 15 bases. The CDR3 is 15 residues long. Germline V CDR1 and CDR2: SGDLS, YYNGEE. CDR3 nucleotide sequence: TGTGCCAGCAGCGCCACGGGATTAGGTCATCAGCCCCAGCATTTT. Protein product: CASSATGLGHQPQHF.

In its sample, this clonotype was seen a few times. This chain links TRBV27 with TRBJ2-1; 8 bases are a match to TRBD2. Losses at the gene ends were 4 bases for V and 5 bases for J; bases not matched to a gene: 7. CDR3 length: 15 amino acids. Germline CDR1 reads MNHEY; CDR2 reads SMNVEV (reference sequence). CDR3 coding DNA: TGTGCCAGCAGTTCATTAGGAGCGGGGGACAATGAGCAGTTCTTC. It encodes CASSSLGAGDNEQFF.

This clonotype has more than one count but fewer than ten. The rearrangement uses TRBV18 and TRBJ2-7; 8 bases line up with TRBD1. The germline V gene encodes CDR1 KGHSH and CDR2 LQKENI. CDR3 length: 15 amino acids. V lost 3 bases and J lost 0; bases outside the gene matches: 4. DNA for the CDR3: TGTGCCAGCTCACCCCCCCAGGGGGCCTCCTACGAGCAGTACTTC. This translates into CASSPPQGASYEQYF.

J is TRBJ1-1 and V is TRBV21-1; the table assigns TRBD1, which was not confirmed against the DNA. TRBV21-1 is assigned pseudogene status. This CDR3 region has 18 residues. The CDR3: CASSPGQGSRGKVTEAFF. DNA of the CDR3: TGTGCCAGCAGTCCAGGACAGGGGTCGAGGGGTAAGGTTACTGAAGCTTTCTTT.

This clonotype was observed many times. The junction does not match germline at one end; this may be a read error. CDR3 residues: CASSSASSYNEQFF. CDR3 DNA: TGTGCCAGCAGCTCTGCCAGCAGTTACAATGAGCAGTTCTTC. This chain connects TRBV5-1 to TRBJ2-1; no clear D. The CDR3 consists of 14 residues. CDR1 and CDR2 (germline): SGHRS, YFSETQ.

This clonotype was seen a few times. The V and J genes are TRBV20-1 and TRBJ2-1; 7 bases align to TRBD2. V lost 8 bases, J lost 2 bases, and 9 bases stayed unmatched. Germline V gene sequence: CDR1 DFQATT, CDR2 SNEGSKA (reference sequence). This CDR3 region has 14 residues. The CDR3 protein is CSLLRSGTYNEQFF. The CDR3 DNA reads TGCAGTTTGCTGAGGAGCGGGACCTACAATGAGCAGTTCTTC.

The chain recombines TRBV28 with TRBJ1-6; 10 bases map to TRBD1. Trimming took 4 bases from V and 8 from J; bases not matched to a gene: 5. CDR3 length equals 15 residues. Per germline, CDR1 MDHEN and CDR2 SYDVKM. CDR3 residues: CASSSRTGGHSPLHF. CDR3 DNA sequence: TGTGCCAGCAGTTCCCGGACAGGGGGTCATTCACCCCTCCACTTT.

This clonotype came up a few times. The genes are TRBV7-2 and TRBJ1-2; D is ambiguous. This CDR3 region has 14 residues. CDR1 is SGHTA and CDR2 is FQGNSA in the germline V gene. Trimming took 5 bases from V and 5 from J, leaving 15 bases between them. CDR3 DNA sequence: TGTGCCAGCAGCGTAGTAACAGCTCTATATGGCTACACCTTC. Translated: CASSVVTALYGYTF.

The chain links TRBV6-5 to TRBJ2-6; D uncertain. The CDR3 runs 15 residues. Per the germline V gene, CDR1 is MNHEY and CDR2 is SVGAGI. Trimming removed 7 bases from V and 0 bases from J, with 10 bases in between. DNA of the CDR3: TGTGCCAGCACTCCCCTTACCTCTGGGGCCAACGTCCTGACTTTC. Translation: CASTPLTSGANVLTF.

This rearrangement joins TRBV7-9 to TRBJ2-7; 8 nucleotides match TRBD1. J gave up 5 bases and V 5 bases, and 11 bases lay outside the gene matches. From germline, CDR1 is SEHNR and CDR2 FQNEAQ (reference sequence). The CDR3 sequence is 15 residues long. The CDR3 nucleotides are TGTGCCAGCAGCCCAAGGGACAGGATAAACGACGAGCAGTACTTC. It translates to CASSPRDRINDEQYF.

This clonotype was recorded at least ten times. V gene TRBV4-2 combines with J gene TRBJ2-1, with 9 bases aligning to TRBD2. This CDR3 contains 18 residues. Looked up from germline, CDR1 is LGHNA and CDR2 is YNFKEQ. J lost 10 bases, V lost 0 bases, and 16 bases had no gene match. This CDR3 is CASSQDREVAGAVGEQFF. The CDR3 nucleotides read TGTGCCAGCAGCCAAGATAGGGAAGTAGCGGGGGCGGTAGGAGAGCAGTTCTTC.

The V and J genes are TRBV20-1 and TRBJ2-3; TRBD2 matches at 13 bases. The CDR3 is made up of 14 amino acids. The germline CDR1 and CDR2 sequences are DFQATT and SNEGSKA (reference sequence). With 5 bases clipped from V and 4 bases from J, the junction kept 3 bases outside the gene matches. CDR3 loop: CSARTSGGADTQYF. CDR3 in DNA: TGCAGTGCTCGGACTAGCGGGGGAGCAGATACGCAGTATTTT.

The rearrangement uses TRBV9 and TRBJ1-6; no definite D call. The germline V gene has CDR1 SGDLS and CDR2 YYNGEE. This CDR3 has 14 residues. V dropped 0 bases and J dropped 5 bases, with 6 bases sitting between them. The CDR3 is CASSVGDDNSPLHF. The CDR3 region has the DNA TGTGCCAGCAGCGTAGGCGACGATAATTCACCCCTCCACTTT.

The chain is built from TRBV11-3 and TRBJ2-7, with D perhaps assigned TRBD1 or TRBD2 (5 bases each). The germline V gene encodes CDR1 SGHNT and CDR2 YENEEA. V gave up 5 bases and J gave up 4 bases, with 15 bases separating them. This CDR3 contains 14 residues. The CDR3 nucleotides read TGTGCCAGCAGCCCAGGGCCGGGGATATACGAGCAGTACTTC. This codes for CASSPGPGIYEQYF.

The J gene is TRBJ2-3, the V gene TRBV29-1; D is ambiguous. Trimming took off 6 bases at V and 2 bases at J, with 12 bases between the two ends. CDR3 length: 13 residues. Germline V CDR1 and CDR2: SQVTM, ANQGSEA. The chain's CDR3 is CSVPRPVTDTQYF. CDR3 sequence (DNA): TGCAGCGTCCCCAGGCCGGTCACAGATACGCAGTATTTT.

The J gene is TRBJ1-1, the V gene TRBV5-5; the D gene is possibly TRBD1 (6 bases). Trimming removed 6 bases at V and 0 bases at J, with 15 bases between. Germline CDR1 and CDR2: SGHKS and YYEKEE (reference sequence). This CDR3 has 15 residues. The CDR3 is CASTVSGTLNTEAFF. As DNA, the CDR3 is TGTGCCAGCACCGTATCCGGGACATTGAACACTGAAGCTTTCTTT.

The J gene is TRBJ1-5, the V gene TRBV20-1; TRBD1 matches 8 bases. Germline V gene sequence: CDR1 DFQATT, CDR2 SNEGSKA (reference sequence). V was clipped by 3 bases and J by 9 bases; unmatched bases: 13. CDR3 length: 15 residues. The CDR3 loop reads CSASRTGTGWRPQHF. CDR3 sequence (DNA): TGCAGTGCTAGCCGGACAGGGACGGGGTGGCGGCCCCAGCATTTT.